The 28 T cell receptor beta chains given below trace back to one sample, sequenced in a study of cytomegalovirus exposure and HLA in healthy donors. Amplification used 60 Vbeta primers and 13 Jbeta primers. Some clones are missing from TCRdb's copy, which holds only in-frame ones; the method was immunoSEQ multiplex PCR. The repertoire has under 200,000 clones, approximately 70% of them found once; the top ten carry approximately 2%. Sequenced sample: PBMCs. The receptors were gathered from a woman aged 25 to 45 in good health and CMV-seronegative.

This clone was picked up a small number of times. This chain joins TRBV5-4 and TRBJ2-6; 9 bases map to TRBD2. Germline V gives CDR1 SGHNT, CDR2 YYREEE (reference sequence). The CDR3 runs 16 residues. The trim removed 3 bases at V and 2 bases at J, leaving 3 bases unmatched. CDR3 DNA sequence: TGTGCCAGCAGCTCTAGCGGGACCGCTGGGGCCAACGTCCTGACTTTC. Translating it yields CASSSSGTAGANVLTF.

This clone was recorded many times. The chain combines TRBV19 with TRBJ1-2; TRBD1 might be the D (5 bases). CDR1 is LNHDA and CDR2 is SQIVND in the germline V gene (reference sequence). This CDR3 has 13 amino acids. The V gene lost 5 bases and the J gene lost 4 bases, with 11 bases spanning the gap. CDR3 region: CASSLAGIYGYTF. The CDR3 DNA reads as TGTGCCAGTAGTTTGGCAGGGATCTATGGCTACACCTTC.

This chain joins TRBV5-4 and TRBJ1-2; 9 nucleotides agree with TRBD1. Per germline, CDR1 SGHNT and CDR2 YYREEE (reference sequence). CDR3 length: 14 amino acids. The V gene end was trimmed by 3 bases and the J gene end by 3 bases; junction bases not matched to a gene: 3. CDR3 residues: CASSWDRDDYGYTF. The CDR3 DNA follows: TGTGCCAGCAGCTGGGACAGGGACGACTATGGCTACACCTTC.

J is TRBJ2-7 and V is TRBV5-4; 8 bases map to TRBD2. The CDR3 spans 17 residues. The V and J ends lost 0 bases and 2 bases, in that order; junction bases with no gene match: 10. CDR1 SGHNT and CDR2 YYREEE come from the germline V gene (reference sequence). The CDR3 is CASSLEGGGLVAYEQYF. CDR3 in DNA: TGTGCCAGCAGCTTGGAGGGCGGGGGGCTGGTGGCCTACGAGCAGTACTTC.

The chain joins TRBV10-3 to TRBJ2-3, with 9 bases aligning to TRBD2. Per the germline V gene, CDR1 is ENHRY and CDR2 is SYGVKD. This CDR3 region has 15 residues. The trim removed 1 base at V and 6 bases at J, leaving 5 bases unmatched. The CDR3 DNA sequence: TGTGCCATCAGTGAGTGGCGGGGGGGCCAGGATACGCAGTATTTT. Protein sequence: CAISEWRGGQDTQYF.

Only a few counts were recorded for this clone. The V gene is TRBV7-2, the J gene TRBJ2-1, with 10 bases that match TRBD2. This CDR3 region has 17 residues. Trimming removed 1 base from V and 7 bases from J; junction bases left unmatched: 10. Germline V CDR1 and CDR2: SGHTA, FQGNSA. The CDR3 nucleotides are TGTGCCAGCAGCTTAGGGGATGGTACTAGCGGGATGAATGAGCAGTTCTTC. Translated, it gives CASSLGDGTSGMNEQFF. The full variable domain, in which reference TRBV7-2 and TRBJ2-1 provide the parts outside the CDR3, is GAGVSQSPSNKVTEKGKDVELRCDPISGHTALYWYRQSLGQGLEFLIYFQGNSAPDKSGLPSDRFSAERTGGSVSTLTIQRTQQEDSAVYLCASSLGDGTSGMNEQFFGPGTRLTVL.

V usage is TRBV19 and J usage is TRBJ1-2; D unresolved. The CDR3 is 13 residues long. Trimming shortened V by 6 bases and J by 4 bases, and 12 bases separated the two germline ends. Germline V CDR1 and CDR2: LNHDA, SQIVND (reference sequence). CDR3 amino acids: CASSSDWSYGYTF. CDR3 nucleotides: TGTGCCAGTAGCTCTGACTGGAGCTATGGCTACACCTTC.

The V gene is TRBV27, the J gene TRBJ2-1; 10 positions match TRBD2. The trim removed 3 bases at V and 7 bases at J, leaving 15 bases unmatched. Germline-derived CDR1 and CDR2 are MNHEY and SMNVEV (reference sequence). CDR3 size: 18 residues. CDR3 coding DNA: TGTGCCAGCAGTTTTCGGACTAGCGGTTCCGGCTTGATTAATGAGCAGTTCTTC. Translation: CASSFRTSGSGLINEQFF.

The chain uses TRBV29-1 and TRBJ2-5, with a possible D match to TRBD2 (6 bases). Trimming removed 0 bases at V and 0 bases at J, with 17 bases between. The CDR3 extends over 17 amino acids. Germline assignment: CDR1 SQVTM and CDR2 ANQGSEA. The CDR3 region is CSVEDLDTGVYQETQYF. DNA of the CDR3: TGCAGCGTTGAAGATCTGGACACGGGGGTCTACCAAGAGACCCAGTACTTC.

V gene TRBV6-5 combines with J gene TRBJ2-5, with 7 bases matching TRBD2. V lost 6 bases and J lost 5; bases outside the gene matches: 9. Looked up from germline, CDR1 is MNHEY and CDR2 is SVGAGI. CDR3 length: 14 residues. CDR3: CASSSPRGGETQYF. The CDR3, as DNA: TGTGCCAGCAGCTCCCCTCGGGGAGGGGAGACCCAGTACTTC.

The chain links TRBV5-4 to TRBJ1-2; 7 nucleotides match TRBD1. Germline CDR1 SGHNT, CDR2 YYREEE (reference sequence). The CDR3 loop spans 13 amino acids. The junction had 4 bases not matched to a gene; V was cut back by 6 bases and J by 2 bases. The CDR3 loop reads CASILTGNYGYTF. The CDR3 DNA reads as TGTGCCAGCATTCTGACAGGGAACTATGGCTACACCTTC.

The CDR3 DNA reads TGTGCCAGCAGCTTTCGGACGGGGGGGCCATACAATGAGCAGTTCTTC. Translating it yields CASSFRTGGPYNEQFF. The chain is built from TRBV7-2 and TRBJ2-1; 8 nucleotides align to TRBD2. Germline CDR1 is SGHTA and CDR2 is FQGNSA. J gave up 4 bases and V 3 bases, and 8 bases lay outside the gene matches. The CDR3 runs 16 residues. Supplemented by reference TRBV7-2 and TRBJ2-1, the full variable domain reads GAGVSQSPSNKVTEKGKDVELRCDPISGHTALYWYRQSLGQGLEFLIYFQGNSAPDKSGLPSDRFSAERTGGSVSTLTIQRTQQEDSAVYLCASSFRTGGPYNEQFFGPGTRLTVL.

The genes are TRBV5-1 and TRBJ2-3; 9 bases agree with TRBD2. Trimming took 4 bases from V and 1 from J; bases not matched to a gene: 1. The germline CDR1 and CDR2 sequences are SGHRS and YFSETQ. CDR3 size: 14 residues. DNA for the CDR3: TGCGCCAGCAGCCGGACTAGCGGCACAGATACGCAGTATTTT. Translating it yields CASSRTSGTDTQYF.

This clone came up a few times. Other DNA variants within this sample encode the same CDR3. The genes are TRBV29-1 and TRBJ1-1, with 7 bases fitting TRBD1. The CDR3 sequence is 13 residues long. V lost 5 bases and J lost 2; bases outside the gene matches: 5. The germline gives CDR1 SQVTM, CDR2 ANQGSEA. The CDR3 region has the DNA TGCAGCGTTCGGACAGGCGGAAACACTGAAGCTTTCTTT. It encodes CSVRTGGNTEAFF. The complete variable domain, with remaining parts taken from reference TRBV29-1 and TRBJ1-1, reads SAVISQKPSRDICQRGTSLTIQCQVDSQVTMMFWYRQQPGQSLTLIATANQGSEATYESGFVIDKFPISRPNLTFSTLTVSNMSPEDSSIYLCSVRTGGNTEAFFGQGTRLTVV.

The sample holds a few counts of this clone. The V and J genes are TRBV20-1 and TRBJ2-7, with no clear D. The CDR3 consists of 10 residues. V was cut by 2 bases and J by 4 bases, with 3 bases left in between. The germline V gene encodes CDR1 DFQATT and CDR2 SNEGSKA (reference sequence). The CDR3 DNA follows: TGCAGTGCTAGATCATACGAGCAGTACTTC. Protein: CSARSYEQYF.

CDR3 loop: CASSLFQDSDEQFF. DNA for the CDR3: TGTGCCAGCAGCTTATTTCAAGACTCCGATGAGCAGTTCTTC. The gene calls are TRBV7-6 and TRBJ2-1; D gene uncertain. CDR3 length: 14 residues. V lost 2 bases and J lost 8, with 13 bases in between. CDR1 is SGHVS and CDR2 is FNYEAQ in the germline V gene.

V is TRBV5-8 and J is TRBJ1-1; 10 bases map to TRBD1. Losses at the gene ends were 5 bases for V and 0 bases for J; bases not matched to a gene: 7. The germline CDR1 and CDR2 sequences are SGHTS and YDEGEE. This CDR3 spans 16 amino acids. The CDR3 nucleotides read TGTGCCAGCAGTACCGGGACAGGGGCCCTGAACACTGAAGCTTTCTTT. Translating it yields CASSTGTGALNTEAFF.

This chain joins TRBV5-1 and TRBJ2-1; possible D gene TRBD2, 5 bases. V was cut by 2 bases and J by 7 bases, with 7 bases left in between. Germline CDR1 and CDR2: SGHRS and YFSETQ. There are 12 residues in the CDR3. The CDR3 sequence is CASSLLENEQFF. The CDR3 DNA is TGCGCCAGCAGCTTACTAGAAAATGAGCAGTTCTTC.

This chain joins TRBV9 and TRBJ1-3; 8 nucleotides line up with TRBD1. The CDR3 is 17 amino acids. Germline V gene data show CDR1 as SGDLS and CDR2 as YYNGEE. V trimming: 2 bases; J trimming: 4 bases; junction bases outside the gene matches: 11. The CDR3 region has the DNA TGTGCCAGCAGCGTCGGGCCAGGGGGCAGATCGGGAAACACCATATATTTT. It translates to CASSVGPGGRSGNTIYF. Filled out from reference TRBV9 and TRBJ1-3, the complete variable domain reads DSGVTQTPKHLITATGQRVTLRCSPRSGDLSVYWYQQSLDQGLQFLIQYYNGEERAKGNILERFSAQQFPDLHSELNLSSLELGDSALYFCASSVGPGGRSGNTIYFGEGSWLTVV.

The rearrangement joins TRBV4-3 to TRBJ1-4, with 8 bases identical to TRBD1. Trimming took 4 bases from V and 10 from J; bases not matched to a gene: 17. Germline CDR1 is LGHNA and CDR2 is YSLEER. The CDR3 covers 17 residues. CDR3 sequence (DNA): TGCGCCAGCAGCCTTACCTTACAGGGGGTTAAAGAGGGAAAACTGTTTTTT. Amino acid sequence: CASSLTLQGVKEGKLFF.

This chain uses TRBV6-5 with TRBJ1-1; unclear D gene. V was clipped by 6 bases and J by 1 base, with 12 bases between them. In germline, CDR1 is MNHEY, CDR2 SVGAGI. The CDR3 runs to 14 residues. In DNA, the CDR3 is TGTGCCAGCAGAGCCGACAACCGGAACACTGAAGCTTTCTTT. Its translation: CASRADNRNTEAFF.

V and J are TRBV7-3 and TRBJ2-1; no firm D call. The germline gives CDR1 SGHTA, CDR2 FQGTGA. This CDR3 is 15 amino acids long. V was pared by 2 bases and J by 0 bases, with 8 bases between. The DNA of the CDR3 is TGTGCCAGCAGCTTAGATTCGAGCTCCTACAATGAGCAGTTCTTC. Translation gives CASSLDSSSYNEQFF.

The chain combines TRBV6-1 with TRBJ2-2; 7 positions match TRBD1. Trimming removed 6 bases from V and 7 bases from J; junction bases left unmatched: 11. Germline CDR1 MNHNS, CDR2 SASEGT. CDR3 length: 15 amino acids. The CDR3 DNA reads TGTGCCAGCAGCCCTCGGACAGGAGCACTCGGGGAGCTGTTTTTT. Translating it yields CASSPRTGALGELFF.

The genes are TRBV27 and TRBJ2-1, with D perhaps TRBD2 (5 bases). This CDR3 is 15 amino acids long. Germline assignment: CDR1 MNHEY and CDR2 SMNVEV (reference sequence). The V gene lost 7 bases and the J gene lost 4 bases, with 17 bases spanning the gap. The CDR3 DNA is TGTGCCAGCAATTTTAGAGGGTTCTCTTACAATGAGCAGTTCTTC. This translates into CASNFRGFSYNEQFF.

In this sample, this clone turned up a few times. The chain is built from TRBV7-3 and TRBJ2-3; 12 positions match TRBD2. Germline lookup yields CDR1 SGHTA and CDR2 FQGTGA. V lost 0 bases and J lost 0; bases outside the gene matches: 7. The CDR3 runs to 19 residues. In nucleotides, the CDR3 is TGTGCCAGCAGCTTAACGGCTAGCGGGAGGGCCAGAAGCACAGATACGCAGTATTTT. This gives the protein CASSLTASGRARSTDTQYF.

The chain uses TRBV6-5 and TRBJ1-1; 9 bases fit TRBD1. This CDR3 is 13 amino acids long. Germline V gene lookup returns CDR1 MNHEY and CDR2 SVGAGI. The V segment lost 6 bases and the J segment 10 bases; nucleotides outside the gene matches: 9. The CDR3 coding sequence is TGTGCCAGCAGAAGAGGGACAGGGCGATCAGCTTTCTTT. Its translation: CASRRGTGRSAFF.

The chain joins TRBV5-1 to TRBJ2-5; D is perhaps TRBD1 (6 bases). Germline assignment: CDR1 SGHRS and CDR2 YFSETQ. CDR3 length equals 17 residues. The ends were cut back, 0 bases at V and 4 bases at J, with 19 bases in the middle. The chain's CDR3 is CASSLGGQVGASETQYF. The CDR3 DNA follows: TGCGCCAGCAGCTTGGGGGGGCAGGTTGGGGCCTCAGAGACCCAGTACTTC.

The chain employs TRBV4-3 and TRBJ2-3, with TRBD2 matching over 7 bases. The length of the CDR3 is 15 residues. J gave up 5 bases and V 1 base, and 6 bases lay outside the gene matches. CDR1 is LGHNA and CDR2 is YSLEER in the germline V gene. The CDR3 DNA follows: TGCGCCAGCAGCCAAGGGACTAGAAATATAGATACGCAGTATTTT. It translates to CASSQGTRNIDTQYF.